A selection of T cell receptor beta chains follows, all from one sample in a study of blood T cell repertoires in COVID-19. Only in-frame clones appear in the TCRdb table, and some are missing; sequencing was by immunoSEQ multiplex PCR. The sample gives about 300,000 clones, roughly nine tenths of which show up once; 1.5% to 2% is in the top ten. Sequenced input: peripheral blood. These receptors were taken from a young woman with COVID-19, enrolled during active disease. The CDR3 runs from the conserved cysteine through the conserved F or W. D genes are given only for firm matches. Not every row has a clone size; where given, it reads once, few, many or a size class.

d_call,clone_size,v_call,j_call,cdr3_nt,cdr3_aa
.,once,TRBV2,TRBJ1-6,TGTGCCAGCAGTGAAGAAGGGGCGGGGATGGCTCTTAATTCACCCCTCCACTTT,CASSEEGAGMALNSPLHF
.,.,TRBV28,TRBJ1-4,TGTGCCAGCCTCGCTAATGAAAAACTGTTTTTT,CASLANEKLFF
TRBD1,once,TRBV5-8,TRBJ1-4,TGTGCCAGCAGCCCTGGACAGGCTGATCATGAAAAACTGTTTTTT,CASSPGQADHEKLFF
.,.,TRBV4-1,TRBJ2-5,TGCGCCAGCAGCCCCCACGGAAAGAGGGACAAAAGGCGAGAGACCCAGTACTTC,CASSPHGKRDKRRETQYF
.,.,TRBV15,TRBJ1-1,TGTGCCACCAGCAGAGATCAGGTGAACACTGAAGCTTTCTTT,CATSRDQVNTEAFF
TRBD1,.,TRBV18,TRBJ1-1,TGTGCCAGCTCACCGCGACAGGGAAGTACTGAAGCTTTCTTT,CASSPRQGSTEAFF
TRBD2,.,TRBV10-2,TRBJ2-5,TGCGCCAGCAGGCGACTAGCGGGGGGGAGGTTGGGAGAGACCCAGTACTTC,CASRRLAGGRLGETQYF
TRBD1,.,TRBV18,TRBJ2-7,TGTGCCAGCTCACCGGGGGACAGGGGATTCTACGAGCAGTACTTC,CASSPGDRGFYEQYF
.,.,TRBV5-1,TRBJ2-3,TGCGCCAGCAGCTTGGCCGGAGGGCAGGGAACAGATACGCAGTATTTT,CASSLAGGQGTDTQYF
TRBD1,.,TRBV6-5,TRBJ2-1,TGTGCCAGCAGGGGGGACAGGGGGCCCTACAATGAGCAGTTCTTC,CASRGDRGPYNEQFF
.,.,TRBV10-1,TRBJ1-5,TGCGCCAGCAGTGAAGAATGCGGTCAATGGGTAGACAATCAGCCCCAGCATTTT,CASSEECGQWVDNQPQHF
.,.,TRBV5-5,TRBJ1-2,TGTGCCAGCAGCTTCGACGCGGACTATGGCTACACCTTC,CASSFDADYGYTF
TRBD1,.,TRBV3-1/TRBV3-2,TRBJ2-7,TGTGCCAGCAGCCAAAACGTACGGGACAGGGGGCGCATGCCCTACGAGCAGTACTTC,CASSQNVRDRGRMPYEQYF
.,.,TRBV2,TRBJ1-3,TGTGCCAGCAGGTCTCCGTCGGGGGTCGGAAACACCATATATTTT,CASRSPSGVGNTIYF
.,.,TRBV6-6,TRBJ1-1,TGTGCCAGCAGTGATCCCTCGGACAGAGACACTGAAGCTTTCTTT,CASSDPSDRDTEAFF
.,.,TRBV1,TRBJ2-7,TGCACCAGCAGCCATTGGGAGCGGGGGGCCTTCGACGAGCAGTACTTC,CTSSHWERGAFDEQYF
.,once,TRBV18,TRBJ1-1,TGTGCCAGCTCTCCCCAGGGAGGCACTGAAGCTTTCTTT,CASSPQGGTEAFF
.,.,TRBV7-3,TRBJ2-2,TGTGCCAGCAGCTCTGTCCGGCGGACCGGGGAGCTGTTTTTT,CASSSVRRTGELFF
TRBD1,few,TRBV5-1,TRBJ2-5,TGCGCCAGCAGCTTCTCGGGACAGCAAGAGACCCAGTACTTC,CASSFSGQQETQYF
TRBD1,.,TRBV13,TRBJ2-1,TGTGCCAGCAGCTTAGGGACAGGGGGCAGGAATGAGCAGTTCTTC,CASSLGTGGRNEQFF